The 17 T cell receptor beta chains in this list originate from one sample, sequenced in a study of blood T cell repertoires in COVID-19 (dated by TCRdb to 2020 to 2022). The method was the immunoSEQ multiplex PCR assay. Sourced from immuneACCESS, this table was stored by TCRdb with only in-frame sequences that have V and J called. A share of the clones is absent; for the studies checked, an unresolved V gene accounts for under half, and the remainder has no known explanation. The sample data list approximately 200,000 clones, and about four fifths of these were observed just once. Of the sample, approximately 8% falls within the top ten clones. Sequencing used peripheral blood. The receptors stem from an elderly woman with COVID-19, enrolled during active disease.

This rearrangement joins TRBV10-3 to TRBJ1-1; TRBD1 matches at 9 bases. The CDR3 runs to 16 residues. J gave up 6 bases and V 7 bases, and 15 bases lay outside the gene matches. The germline gives CDR1 ENHRY, CDR2 SYGVKD. The CDR3 nucleotides are TGTGCCATCAAACTCATTCCGGGACAGGGAGGGCCTGAAGCTTTCTTT. Its protein product is CAIKLIPGQGGPEAFF.

This clone was observed a handful of times. The chain carries TRBV5-4 and TRBJ2-7; 7 nucleotides line up with TRBD1. The CDR3 runs to 17 residues. V was clipped by 0 bases and J by 6 bases; unmatched bases: 15. CDR1 SGHNT and CDR2 YYREEE come from the germline V gene (reference sequence). CDR3 nucleotide sequence: TGTGCCAGCAGCTTGGAAAACGACAGGGAAGAGATGCGCGAGCAGTACTTC. It specifies CASSLENDREEMREQYF.

This clone was found a few times. J is TRBJ1-5 and V is TRBV3-1 (or the pseudogene TRBV3-2); no clear D gene. The CDR3 runs to 14 residues. V shed 1 base and J shed 2 bases, with 6 bases lying between them. CDR1 and CDR2 (germline): LGHDT, YNNKEL (reference sequence). CDR3 region: CASSQGAGNQPQHF. CDR3 bases: TGTGCCAGCAGCCAAGGCGCGGGCAATCAGCCCCAGCATTTT.

In DNA form, the CDR3 reads TGTGCCAGCAGGGTCTTTGGGACAGCTATTGAAGCTTTCTTT. Protein product: CASRVFGTAIEAFF. This chain uses TRBV6-5 with TRBJ1-1, with 7 positions matching TRBD1. The CDR3 is 14 residues long. Trimming at V came to 6 bases and at J to 7 bases, leaving 11 bases not matched to a gene. CDR1 is MNHEY and CDR2 is SVGAGI in the germline V gene.

Only one count was recorded for this clone. The chain joins TRBV3-1 (or the pseudogene TRBV3-2) to TRBJ1-5, with a weak D call TRBD1 (6 bases). The V gene's germline CDR1 is LGHDT and CDR2 YNNKEL (reference sequence). Trimming removed 5 bases from V and 2 bases from J, with 7 bases in between. The CDR3 consists of 13 residues. The CDR3 loop reads CASSRQGNQPQHF. In DNA, the CDR3 is TGTGCCAGCAGCAGACAGGGCAATCAGCCCCAGCATTTT.

This clone was observed a single time. V gene TRBV5-4 combines with J gene TRBJ2-1; D perhaps matches TRBD2 (8 bases). The CDR3 consists of 15 residues. The V and J ends lost 2 bases and 10 bases respectively, with 19 bases between them. From germline, CDR1 is SGHNT and CDR2 YYREEE (reference sequence). The CDR3 is CASSLKLAEGAEQFF. DNA of the CDR3: TGTGCCAGCAGCTTAAAACTAGCGGAGGGGGCGGAGCAGTTCTTC.

V is TRBV6-5 and J is TRBJ1-1, with 10 bases identical to TRBD1. The CDR3 sequence is 13 residues long. Germline V gene data show CDR1 as MNHEY and CDR2 as SVGAGI. J was trimmed by 9 bases and V by 7 bases; bases with no gene match: 8. CDR3 sequence reads: CASTIGQGGQAFF. The CDR3 DNA reads as TGTGCCAGCACCATAGGACAGGGGGGACAAGCTTTCTTT.

This chain connects TRBV29-1 to TRBJ2-1; 14 bases align to TRBD2. The germline gives CDR1 SQVTM, CDR2 ANQGSEA. The V segment lost 6 bases and the J segment 2 bases; nucleotides outside the gene matches: 12. The CDR3 extends over 18 amino acids. The CDR3 protein is CSVTPGTSGSGTYNEQFF. The CDR3 region has the DNA TGCAGCGTGACACCCGGGACTAGCGGGAGTGGGACCTACAATGAGCAGTTCTTC.

The V gene is TRBV10-3, the J gene TRBJ2-1; weak D call: TRBD2 (6 bases). CDR3 length: 13 amino acids. V was trimmed by 2 bases and J by 10 bases, leaving 12 bases between them. Germline CDR1 reads ENHRY; CDR2 reads SYGVKD. CDR3 DNA sequence: TGTGCCATCAGTGAGGGCGCGGCGGGGGAGCAGTTCTTC. Translated: CAISEGAAGEQFF.

V usage is TRBV12-1 and J usage is TRBJ1-3. TRBV12-1 is a pseudogene. The CDR3 is 14 amino acids. The CDR3 here is CASLERYLLNTIYF. CDR3 nucleotides: TGTGCCAGCCTTGAGCGCTACTTACTAAACACCATATATTTT.

The chain employs TRBV3-1 (or the pseudogene TRBV3-2) and TRBJ1-2; TRBD1 matches 7 bases. CDR3 length: 13 amino acids. The V segment lost 6 bases and the J segment 8 bases; nucleotides outside the gene matches: 9. CDR1 is LGHDT and CDR2 is YNNKEL in the germline V gene (reference sequence). CDR3 nucleotide sequence: TGTGCCAGCAGACCACAGGGGTTCCGAGGCTACACCTTC. Translating gives CASRPQGFRGYTF.

This clone was recorded only once. V gene TRBV12-3 or TRBV12-4 combines with J gene TRBJ2-7, with TRBD1 matching over 7 bases. There are 12 residues in the CDR3. V shed 8 bases, J shed 9 bases, and the junction held 10 bases outside the gene matches. CDR3 in DNA: TGTGCCAGCGGTCAACAGGGGACGGGGCAGTACTTC. It specifies CASGQQGTGQYF.

This chain joins TRBV19 and TRBJ2-6; TRBD1 matches 11 bases. Trimming removed 8 bases from V and 2 bases from J; junction bases left unmatched: 5. CDR1 is LNHDA and CDR2 is SQIVND in the germline V gene (reference sequence). This CDR3 is built from 16 residues. CDR3 residues: CASAGQGAPGANVLTF. CDR3 DNA: TGTGCCAGTGCCGGACAGGGGGCGCCTGGGGCCAACGTCCTGACTTTC.

This chain uses TRBV24-1 with TRBJ2-7; D might be TRBD2 (6 bases). The germline V and J ends were trimmed by 8 bases and 5 bases, with 18 bases remaining between them. The CDR3 length is 14 residues. Germline CDR1 KGHDR, CDR2 SFDVKD. Written as DNA, the CDR3 is TGTGCCACCATCCGGCAAGGGAGGTACCACGAGCAGTACTTC. Protein: CATIRQGRYHEQYF.

The DNA of the CDR3 is TGTGCCAGCAGGAGAGGCGGGTCTGTGCTGGAGACCCAGTACTTC. Translated: CASRRGGSVLETQYF. The J gene is TRBJ2-5, the V gene TRBV6-5, with D possibly matching TRBD2 (5 bases). V was cut by 6 bases and J by 5 bases, with 19 bases left in between. This CDR3 region has 15 residues. The germline V gene encodes CDR1 MNHEY and CDR2 SVGAGI.

This chain links TRBV7-8 with TRBJ1-5, with TRBD1 identical over 7 bases. This CDR3 is 15 amino acids long. The germline gives CDR1 SGHVS, CDR2 FQNEAQ. Trimming took 5 bases from V and 4 from J; bases not matched to a gene: 8. The CDR3 sequence: CASSPGDSRNQPQHF. The CDR3 nucleotides are TGTGCCAGCAGCCCTGGGGACAGTCGGAATCAGCCCCAGCATTTT.

This clone was picked up one time. The chain uses TRBV5-1 and TRBJ2-7; tentative D call: TRBD1 (5 bases). The CDR3 sequence is 14 residues long. V was cut by 0 bases and J by 5 bases, with 12 bases left in between. Germline V gene data show CDR1 as SGHRS and CDR2 as YFSETQ. The CDR3 loop reads CASSLEAGNHEQYF. CDR3 DNA: TGCGCCAGCAGCTTGGAGGCAGGGAATCACGAGCAGTACTTC.